The T cell receptor beta chain under discussion was sequenced for a study of beta chain features in type 1 diabetes. Study findings and constraints: Healthy donors had naive, central memory and Treg TCRB repertoires that appeared less similar than those seen among patients.

The germline V and J ends were trimmed by 6 bases and 0 bases, with 14 bases remaining between them. This CDR3 has 16 amino acids. Germline V gene lookup returns CDR1 SEHNR and CDR2 FQNEAQ (reference sequence). Sorted populations were all over 95% pure. Investigators reverse transcribed all isolated RNA, so they sequenced expressed TCRB transcripts. Assay: immunoSEQ multiplex PCR; the TCRdb copy retains only in-frame clones and omits some. The data show 130,000 to 150,000 clones, about 51% seen once. This clone has only one observation. Its antigen is unidentified. This TCR was recovered from a man in his late teens or twenties in good health. The chain carries TRBV7-9 and TRBJ1-4, with D possibly being TRBD1 (5 bases). Sequenced: Tregs from blood. The CDR3 reads CASRKGIRATNEKLFF. The CDR3 bases are TGTGCCAGCAGAAAGGGGATTAGGGCAACTAATGAAAAACTGTTTTTT. Full variable domain (remainder filled in from reference TRBV7-9 and TRBJ1-4): DTGVSQNPRHKITKRGQNVTFRCDPISEHNRLYWYRQTLGQGPEFLTYFQNEAQLEKSRLLSDRFSAERPKGSFSTLEIQRTEQGDSAMYLCASRKGIRATNEKLFFGSGTQLSVL.